A selection of T cell receptor beta chains follows, all from one sample in a study of T cells in localized non-small cell lung cancer. Produced via immunoSEQ multiplex PCR; TCRdb's table is partial and in-frame only. The sample holds around 15,000 clones; more than 80% are singletons and the top ten take over 4%. Sequenced material: peripheral blood, taken before any cancer treatment. All receptors derive from a woman aged 35 to 70 with stage I lung adenocarcinoma. CDR3s include the opening cysteine and the closing phenylalanine or tryptophan. D genes are given only for firm matches. Clone sizes are given selectively: once, few, many, or a class where the clone is expanded.

cdr3_aa: CASSYSTQSGNTIYF
cdr3_nt: TGTGCCAGCAGTTACTCGACGCAGTCTGGAAACACCATATATTTT
d_call: -
v_call: TRBV6-6
j_call: TRBJ1-3
clone_size: -

cdr3_aa: CASTASTGGGETQYF
cdr3_nt: TGTGCCAGCACGGCCTCGACAGGGGGCGGAGAGACCCAGTACTTC
d_call: TRBD1
v_call: TRBV2
j_call: TRBJ2-5
clone_size: few

cdr3_aa: CASSLAEKSHKSFF
cdr3_nt: TGTGCCAGCAGCTTAGCGGAAAAGTCGCACAAATCTTTCTTT
d_call: -
v_call: TRBV7-8
j_call: TRBJ1-1
clone_size: -

cdr3_aa: CASSPAEFNRVSGELFF
cdr3_nt: TGCGCCAGCAGCCCCGCTGAGTTTAACAGGGTTTCCGGGGAGCTGTTTTTT
d_call: -
v_call: TRBV5-1
j_call: TRBJ2-2
clone_size: -

cdr3_aa: CAWRVAGSRNEQFF
cdr3_nt: TGTGCCTGGAGGGTAGCGGGGTCCCGCAATGAGCAGTTCTTC
d_call: TRBD2
v_call: TRBV30
j_call: TRBJ2-1
clone_size: few

cdr3_aa: CASSLVPQETQYF
cdr3_nt: TGTGCCAGCAGCTTAGTTCCCCAAGAGACCCAGTACTTC
d_call: -
v_call: TRBV7-2
j_call: TRBJ2-5
clone_size: -

cdr3_aa: CASRLQETGGDTGELFF
cdr3_nt: TGTGCCAGCCGACTTCAAGAAACAGGGGGAGACACCGGGGAGCTGTTTTTT
d_call: TRBD1
v_call: TRBV2
j_call: TRBJ2-2
clone_size: -

cdr3_aa: CASSPGGTTEAFF
cdr3_nt: TGTGCCAGCAGTCCCGGGGGAACTACTGAAGCTTTCTTT
d_call: -
v_call: TRBV25-1
j_call: TRBJ1-1
clone_size: -

cdr3_aa: CASSFRGEVTDTQYF
cdr3_nt: TGTGCCAGCAGCTTTCGGGGGGAGGTCACAGATACGCAGTATTTT
d_call: TRBD2
v_call: TRBV5-4
j_call: TRBJ2-3
clone_size: -

cdr3_aa: CASSLRPVERGGEGTQYF
cdr3_nt: TGTGCCAGCAGCTTACGCCCTGTCGAGCGGGGGGGCGAAGGGACGCAGTATTTT
d_call: TRBD2
v_call: TRBV7-6
j_call: TRBJ2-3
clone_size: -

cdr3_aa: CASLRLGGNEKLFF
cdr3_nt: TGTGCCAGCCTCCGTCTCGGGGGAAATGAAAAACTGTTTTTT
d_call: -
v_call: TRBV6-6
j_call: TRBJ1-4
clone_size: -

cdr3_aa: CASSPWLVWSSYEQYF
cdr3_nt: TGTGCCAGCAGCCCGTGGTTGGTCTGGAGCTCCTACGAGCAGTACTTC
d_call: -
v_call: TRBV11-2
j_call: TRBJ2-7
clone_size: -

cdr3_aa: CASTPGAGQETQYF
cdr3_nt: TGTGCCAGCACACCGGGCGCCGGACAAGAGACCCAGTACTTC
d_call: -
v_call: TRBV7-2
j_call: TRBJ2-5
clone_size: -

cdr3_aa: CASSIFGQYYEQYF
cdr3_nt: TGTGCCAGTAGTATCTTCGGACAGTATTACGAGCAGTACTTC
d_call: -
v_call: TRBV19
j_call: TRBJ2-7
clone_size: -

cdr3_aa: CASSAAGTGGVSEQYF
cdr3_nt: TGTGCCAGCAGTGCCGCCGGGACAGGGGGGGTGAGTGAGCAGTACTTC
d_call: TRBD1
v_call: TRBV6-1
j_call: TRBJ2-7
clone_size: -

cdr3_aa: CASSFKAGNTGELFF
cdr3_nt: TGCGCCAGCAGCTTCAAGGCAGGGAACACCGGGGAGCTGTTTTTT
d_call: -
v_call: TRBV5-1
j_call: TRBJ2-2
clone_size: -

cdr3_aa: CASSQDRLAGGQETQYF
cdr3_nt: TGTGCCAGCAGCCAAGATCGTTTAGCGGGGGGACAAGAGACCCAGTACTTC
d_call: TRBD2
v_call: TRBV4-2
j_call: TRBJ2-5
clone_size: -

cdr3_aa: CASSLGGDRNEQFF
cdr3_nt: TGTGCCAGCAGCCTGGGGGGGGATCGCAATGAGCAGTTCTTC
d_call: TRBD2
v_call: TRBV28
j_call: TRBJ2-1
clone_size: -

cdr3_aa: CASSFFTGKTTEAFF
cdr3_nt: TGTGCCAGCAGTTTCTTCACAGGGAAGACAACTGAAGCTTTCTTT
d_call: -
v_call: TRBV28
j_call: TRBJ1-1
clone_size: -

cdr3_aa: CASSLEVGSSYEQYF
cdr3_nt: TGTGCCAGCAGCTTGGAAGTGGGAAGCTCCTACGAGCAGTACTTC
d_call: -
v_call: TRBV5-5
j_call: TRBJ2-7
clone_size: -